Each of the 26 T cell receptor beta chains below was sequenced from the same sample in a study of blood T cell repertoires in COVID-19. The table came from immunoSEQ multiplex PCR; TCRdb's copy has only in-frame clones and leaves some out. The profile shows around 310,000 clones, around 91% of them singletons. The specimen was peripheral blood. These receptors were obtained from a woman aged 40 to 55 with COVID-19, enrolled during active disease.

The chain recombines TRBV27 with TRBJ2-3; unclear D gene. The germline V and J ends were trimmed by 4 bases and 3 bases, with 14 bases remaining between them. The CDR3 is 15 residues long. Looked up from germline, CDR1 is MNHEY and CDR2 is SMNVEV (reference sequence). This chain's CDR3 is CASSSYMYRTDTQYF. The CDR3 DNA reads TGTGCCAGCAGTTCGTACATGTACCGTACAGATACGCAGTATTTT.

The chain combines TRBV6-6 with TRBJ2-7; 9 bases agree with TRBD1. Germline CDR1 and CDR2: MNHNY and SVGAGI (reference sequence). This CDR3 has 15 amino acids. The trim removed 4 bases at V and 3 bases at J, leaving 7 bases unmatched. The DNA for the CDR3 is TGTGCCAGCAGTTCCCCGGGACAGGGTCTCTACGAGCAGTACTTC. Translated: CASSSPGQGLYEQYF.

The chain links TRBV6-4 to TRBJ1-1; possibly TRBD1 for D (5 bases). Trimming took off 4 bases at V and 3 bases at J, with 21 bases between the two ends. Germline V gene sequence: CDR1 MRHNA, CDR2 SNTAGT. This CDR3 is built from 17 residues. This CDR3 reads CASSAFPPGVRDTEAFF. The CDR3 coding sequence is TGTGCCAGCAGTGCCTTTCCTCCGGGGGTAAGGGACACTGAAGCTTTCTTT.

This chain connects TRBV28 to TRBJ2-7; 10 nucleotides align to TRBD2. Trimming cost V 6 bases and J 3 bases; bases outside gene matches: 11. The germline V gene has CDR1 MDHEN and CDR2 SYDVKM. The CDR3 extends over 16 amino acids. CDR3 sequence reads: CASRSYRASGSYEQYF. CDR3 in DNA: TGTGCCAGCAGATCCTACCGGGCTAGCGGGAGCTACGAGCAGTACTTC. The whole variable domain, filled in from reference TRBV28 and TRBJ2-7, reads DVKVTQSSRYLVKRTGEKVFLECVQDMDHENMFWYRQDPGLGLRLIYFSYDVKMKEKGDIPEGYSVSREKKERFSLILESASTNQTSMYLCASRSYRASGSYEQYFGPGTRLTVT.

The rearrangement joins TRBV7-3 to TRBJ1-1; tentatively, D is TRBD1 (5 bases). V lost 7 bases to trimming and J lost 4 bases, with 22 bases between them. Germline V gives CDR1 SGHTA, CDR2 FQGTGA. This CDR3 contains 16 residues. The CDR3 DNA reads TGTGCCAGCACCCTAGGGACTCTCCAAGCGGGCACTGAAGCTTTCTTT. This sequence encodes CASTLGTLQAGTEAFF. Full variable domain (outside the CDR3, taken from reference TRBV7-3 and TRBJ1-1): GAGVSQTPSNKVTEKGKYVELRCDPISGHTALYWYRQSLGQGPEFLIYFQGTGAADDSGLPNDRFFAVRPEGSVSTLKIQRTERGDSAVYLCASTLGTLQAGTEAFFGQGTRLTVV.

The chain uses TRBV29-1 and TRBJ2-1, with TRBD1 matching 8 bases. CDR1 and CDR2 (germline): SQVTM, ANQGSEA. CDR3 length: 14 amino acids. Trimming at V came to 7 bases and at J to 7 bases, leaving 12 bases not matched to a gene. CDR3 sequence (DNA): TGCAGCGACCGACTCCCGACAGGGGTAAATGAGCAGTTCTTC. Encoded protein: CSDRLPTGVNEQFF.

The chain carries TRBV19 and TRBJ1-2; no clear D. The CDR3 sequence is 13 residues long. The germline CDR1 and CDR2 sequences are LNHDA and SQIVND (reference sequence). The V and J ends lost 3 bases and 5 bases respectively, with 10 bases between them. CDR3 amino acids: CASSMLPEYGYTF. Here the CDR3 DNA reads TGTGCCAGTAGTATGCTCCCAGAATATGGCTACACCTTC.

The V gene is TRBV10-3, the J gene TRBJ2-5, with D unresolved. This CDR3 has 15 residues. V lost 3 bases to trimming and J lost 5 bases, with 16 bases between them. The V gene's germline CDR1 is ENHRY and CDR2 SYGVKD. CDR3 amino acids: CAISDPGSTWETQYF. In nucleotides, the CDR3 is TGTGCCATCAGTGACCCTGGCAGTACCTGGGAGACCCAGTACTTC.

This chain joins TRBV30 and TRBJ1-1, with 10 bases identical to TRBD1. Germline assignment: CDR1 GTSNPN and CDR2 SVGIG (reference sequence). The CDR3 spans 13 residues. V shed 3 bases and J 8 bases; nucleotides not matched to a gene: 6. DNA for the CDR3: TGTGCCTGGAGCGGGGACAGGGGTCTAGAAGCTTTCTTT. It specifies CAWSGDRGLEAFF.

This chain joins TRBV7-9 and TRBJ1-3; 7 nucleotides match TRBD1. Per germline, CDR1 SEHNR and CDR2 FQNEAQ (reference sequence). This CDR3 spans 13 amino acids. The V gene end was trimmed by 4 bases and the J gene end by 4 bases; junction bases not matched to a gene: 1. The CDR3 nucleotides are TGTGCCAGCAGCTGGGGACAGGGAAACACCATATATTTT. It specifies CASSWGQGNTIYF. Supplemented by reference TRBV7-9 and TRBJ1-3, the full variable domain reads DTGVSQNPRHKITKRGQNVTFRCDPISEHNRLYWYRQTLGQGPEFLTYFQNEAQLEKSRLLSDRFSAERPKGSFSTLEIQRTEQGDSAMYLCASSWGQGNTIYFGEGSWLTVV.

The table lists this clone with a count of one. This chain uses TRBV7-2 with TRBJ1-2; the match to TRBD1 covers 7 bases. Per the germline V gene, CDR1 is SGHTA and CDR2 is FQGNSA. There are 13 residues in the CDR3. With 4 bases clipped from V and 8 bases from J, the junction kept 7 bases outside the gene matches. The CDR3 sequence: CASSSNRGWGYTF. The CDR3 bases are TGTGCCAGCAGCTCCAACAGGGGCTGGGGCTACACCTTC.

The chain employs TRBV19 and TRBJ1-1; D unclear. CDR3 length: 16 residues. In germline, CDR1 is LNHDA, CDR2 SQIVND (reference sequence). V gave up 2 bases and J gave up 4 bases, with 17 bases separating them. The CDR3 protein is CASSISLQRGSTEAFF. The CDR3 DNA reads as TGTGCCAGTAGTATATCCCTACAACGGGGAAGCACTGAAGCTTTCTTT.

The chain employs TRBV2 and TRBJ2-7; a weak D match, TRBD1 (6 bases). The CDR3 has 13 amino acids. V was cut by 8 bases and J by 1 base, with 12 bases left in between. Germline V gene data show CDR1 as SNHLY and CDR2 as FYNNEI. The CDR3 bases are TGTGCCAGCTTAGACAGGACTTCCTACGAGCAGTACTTC. This translates into CASLDRTSYEQYF.

The chain joins TRBV5-1 to TRBJ1-2; D call uncertain. The germline V gene has CDR1 SGHRS and CDR2 YFSETQ. V was trimmed by 0 bases and J by 2 bases, leaving 17 bases between them. This CDR3 spans 17 amino acids. The CDR3 sequence: CASSLAPAAVLNYGYTF. The CDR3 DNA is TGCGCCAGCAGCTTGGCTCCGGCGGCGGTTTTAAACTATGGCTACACCTTC.

V gene TRBV27 combines with J gene TRBJ2-7, with D maybe TRBD1 (6 bases). Trimming shortened V by 7 bases and J by 1 base, and 17 bases separated the two germline ends. This CDR3 region has 15 residues. The germline CDR1 and CDR2 sequences are MNHEY and SMNVEV (reference sequence). In DNA form, the CDR3 reads TGTGCCAGCACCCAAAGAGGGACATTTTCCTACGAGCAGTACTTC. Encoded protein: CASTQRGTFSYEQYF.

The V gene is TRBV9, the J gene TRBJ1-4; tentatively, D is TRBD1 (6 bases). With 0 bases removed from V and 8 bases from J, the gap between germline ends came to 14 bases. Germline CDR1 and CDR2: SGDLS and YYNGEE. The CDR3 totals 15 residues. The CDR3 region has the DNA TGTGCCAGCAGCGTAGCTGGGGGCGCCGAGGAAAAACTGTTTTTT. Residues: CASSVAGGAEEKLFF.

The chain has TRBV6-6 and TRBJ2-5, with D maybe TRBD2 (6 bases). The CDR3 sequence is 14 residues long. The ends were cut back, 4 bases at V and 4 bases at J, with 13 bases in the middle. In germline, CDR1 is MNHNY, CDR2 SVGAGI (reference sequence). Written as DNA, the CDR3 is TGTGCCAGCAGTTCCTTCGGGAGTGGAGAGACCCAGTACTTC. Protein: CASSSFGSGETQYF.

CDR3 sequence reads: CASSLVGRGPSTIYF. The CDR3 region has the DNA TGTGCCAGCAGCTTAGTGGGCAGGGGGCCCAGCACCATATATTTT. The chain carries TRBV7-2 and TRBJ1-3; the match to TRBD1 covers 8 bases. CDR1 and CDR2 (germline): SGHTA, FQGNSA. The CDR3 is made up of 15 amino acids. V dropped 1 base and J dropped 9; count of bases not matched to a gene: 8.

The genes are TRBV2 and TRBJ1-5; D gene uncertain. Germline CDR1 SNHLY, CDR2 FYNNEI. V was cut by 6 bases and J by 3 bases, with 6 bases left in between. This CDR3 is 12 amino acids long. The CDR3 nucleotides read TGTGCCAGCAGCACAGACAATCAGCCCCAGCATTTT. Translation: CASSTDNQPQHF.

The rearrangement uses TRBV9 and TRBJ2-5; D may be TRBD2 (7 bases). Germline V CDR1 and CDR2: SGDLS, YYNGEE. This CDR3 has 17 residues. V shed 0 bases and J shed 2 bases, with 17 bases lying between them. DNA for the CDR3: TGTGCCAGCAGCGTAGACCCACCCGGGGGGCGGCAAGAGACCCAGTACTTC. It translates to CASSVDPPGGRQETQYF.

J is TRBJ1-4 and V is TRBV9, with D possibly matching TRBD1 (6 bases). Germline values: CDR1 SGDLS, CDR2 YYNGEE. CDR3 length: 15 amino acids. The V end was cut by 3 bases, the J end by 8 bases, with 17 bases between. CDR3 sequence reads: CASSGQGTGDEKLFF. CDR3 nucleotides: TGTGCCAGCAGCGGGCAGGGGACCGGGGACGAAAAACTGTTTTTT. The complete variable domain, with remaining parts taken from reference TRBV9 and TRBJ1-4, reads DSGVTQTPKHLITATGQRVTLRCSPRSGDLSVYWYQQSLDQGLQFLIQYYNGEERAKGNILERFSAQQFPDLHSELNLSSLELGDSALYFCASSGQGTGDEKLFFGSGTQLSVL.

The chain carries TRBV28 and TRBJ1-2, with D perhaps matching TRBD1 (5 bases). From germline, CDR1 is MDHEN and CDR2 SYDVKM. This CDR3 spans 13 amino acids. Trimming took off 8 bases at V and 4 bases at J, with 14 bases between the two ends. CDR3 sequence reads: CASVGGGSYGYTF. The CDR3 DNA sequence: TGTGCCAGCGTGGGGGGTGGAAGCTATGGCTACACCTTC.

The chain links TRBV28 to TRBJ1-5; TRBD1 matches 10 bases. V was clipped by 6 bases and J by 2 bases; unmatched bases: 1. The CDR3 has 14 residues. Germline CDR1 reads MDHEN; CDR2 reads SYDVKM. The CDR3 DNA reads TGTGCCAGCAGCGGGACAGGGGGCAATCAGCCCCAGCATTTT. Its translation is CASSGTGGNQPQHF.

This chain joins TRBV28 and TRBJ2-1; 10 bases line up with TRBD1. The germline V gene encodes CDR1 MDHEN and CDR2 SYDVKM. J lost 7 bases, V lost 4 bases, and 16 bases had no gene match. The CDR3 is made up of 18 amino acids. This chain's CDR3 is CASSSSGTGVPWANEQFF. In nucleotides, the CDR3 is TGTGCCAGCAGTTCCTCGGGGACAGGGGTCCCTTGGGCTAATGAGCAGTTCTTC.

This clone was seen more than once but under ten times. J is TRBJ1-1 and V is TRBV7-2, with D perhaps matching TRBD1 (6 bases). The V end lost 6 bases, the J end lost 10 bases, and 21 bases lay between the germline ends. Germline assignment: CDR1 SGHTA and CDR2 FQGNSA. This CDR3 spans 14 amino acids. The CDR3 DNA sequence: TGTGCCAGCAGACCGCCAGGGGTCACCCCGGGAGCTTTCTTT. This encodes CASRPPGVTPGAFF.

J is TRBJ1-1 and V is TRBV27; TRBD1 matches 8 bases. The J segment lost 10 bases and the V segment lost 6 bases, leaving 13 bases of the junction unmatched. The CDR3 covers 14 residues. Germline assignment: CDR1 MNHEY and CDR2 SMNVEV (reference sequence). CDR3 amino acids: CASSSQGLTGVAFF. CDR3 nucleotide sequence: TGTGCCAGCAGCTCGCAAGGGTTGACAGGGGTAGCTTTCTTT.